The T cell receptor (beta chain) under discussion was sequenced for a study of monozygotic twins with inflammatory bowel disease. The CDR3 sequence is 15 residues long. CDR1 is SEHNR and CDR2 is FQNEAQ in the germline V gene (reference sequence). TCRdb re-analyzed the 5' RACE reads; it lists each CDR3 protein once, without DNA. Its table lists about 160,000 distinct CDR3 sequences. The receptor comes from a human donor with ulcerative colitis or Crohn's disease, or a healthy co-twin of an affected twin (not recorded which). The sequenced sample consisted of blood. The gene calls are TRBV7-9 and TRBJ1-1; TCRdb's D gene call, TRBD1, goes unchecked for lack of DNA. This chain's CDR3 is CTSSPASGEVTEAFF. The whole variable domain, filled in from reference TRBV7-9 and TRBJ1-1, reads DTGVSQNPRHKITKRGQNVTFRCDPISEHNRLYWYRQTLGQGPEFLTYFQNEAQLEKSRLLSDRFSAERPKGSFSTLEIQRTEQGDSAMYLCTSSPASGEVTEAFFGQGTRLTVV.